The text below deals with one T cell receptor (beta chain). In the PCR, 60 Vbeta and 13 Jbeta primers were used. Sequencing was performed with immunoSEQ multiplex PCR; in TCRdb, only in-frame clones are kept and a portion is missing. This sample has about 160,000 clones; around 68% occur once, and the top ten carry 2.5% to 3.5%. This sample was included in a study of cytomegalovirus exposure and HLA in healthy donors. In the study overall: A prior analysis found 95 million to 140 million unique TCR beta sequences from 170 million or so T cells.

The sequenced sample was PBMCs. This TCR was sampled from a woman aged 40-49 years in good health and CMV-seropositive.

The CDR3 region is CASSEWTNTGELFF. The DNA for the CDR3 is TGCGCCAGCAGTGAATGGACTAACACCGGGGAGCTGTTTTTT. This chain uses TRBV10-2 with TRBJ2-2; a weak D match, TRBD2 (5 bases). Germline CDR1 is WSHSY and CDR2 is SAAADI. V gave up 3 bases and J gave up 2 bases, with 7 bases separating them. The CDR3 loop spans 14 amino acids.